This is a list of T cell receptor beta chains from one sample in a study of shared clonotypes between healthy human individuals. Here immunoSEQ multiplex PCR was the method, and the copy in TCRdb shows in-frame clones only, minus some. This sample has about 2 million clones, with over 85% found just once. The sample taken for sequencing was naive CD4+ T cells sorted from blood. The receptors derive from a man aged 18 to 35 in good health. Both conserved end residues are part of each CDR3. The D gene is left open where the match is weak.

D: .; J: TRBJ2-1; length: 15; V: TRBV19; CDR3: CASSIGASSYNEQFF; DNA: TGTGCCAGTAGTATAGGAGCGAGCTCCTACAATGAGCAGTTCTTC
D: TRBD2; J: TRBJ2-3; length: 17; V: TRBV5-1; CDR3: CASSLSGRLADTDTQYF; DNA: TGCGCCAGCAGCTTGTCGGGTCGACTAGCGGACACAGATACGCAGTATTTT
D: TRBD2; J: TRBJ2-2; length: 17; V: TRBV5-1; CDR3: CASSLVSLAEFTGELFF; DNA: TGCGCCAGCAGCTTAGTCTCACTAGCGGAGTTCACCGGGGAGCTGTTTTTT
D: TRBD1; J: TRBJ1-2; length: 16; V: TRBV28; CDR3: CASKVSTGTPGGGYTF; DNA: TGTGCCAGCAAGGTTTCAACAGGAACACCAGGGGGTGGCTACACCTTC
D: TRBD1; J: TRBJ2-7; length: 15; V: TRBV25-1; CDR3: CASSSDRGHYREQYF; DNA: TGTGCCAGCAGTTCGGACAGGGGTCACTATAGGGAGCAGTACTTC
D: TRBD1; J: TRBJ2-5; length: 17; V: TRBV11-2; CDR3: CASSLDWGQGNEETQYF; DNA: TGTGCCAGCAGCTTAGACTGGGGACAGGGAAATGAAGAGACCCAGTACTTC
D: TRBD1; J: TRBJ2-1; length: 14; V: TRBV18; CDR3: CASSPQGTGNEQFF; DNA: TGTGCCAGCTCACCACAGGGGACAGGGAATGAGCAGTTCTTC
D: TRBD1; J: TRBJ1-1; length: 12; V: TRBV6-5; CDR3: CASSYRDSEAFF; DNA: TGTGCCAGCAGTTACCGGGACAGTGAAGCTTTCTTT
D: .; J: TRBJ1-2; length: 13; V: TRBV11-2; CDR3: CASSLTANYGYTF; DNA: TGTGCCAGCAGCTTAACAGCTAACTATGGCTACACCTTC
D: TRBD2; J: TRBJ2-1; length: 17; V: TRBV7-2; CDR3: CASSLVGTSGRAGEQFF; DNA: TGTGCCAGCAGCTTAGTAGGGACTAGCGGGAGGGCCGGTGAGCAGTTCTTC
D: TRBD2; J: TRBJ2-2; length: 17; V: TRBV7-2; CDR3: CASSLVGGRAGTGELFF; DNA: TGTGCCAGCAGCTTAGTCGGCGGGAGGGCCGGAACCGGGGAGCTGTTTTTT